These 17 T cell receptor beta chains were sequenced from one sample in a study of cytomegalovirus exposure and HLA in healthy donors. The PCR employed 60 Vbeta primers together with 13 Jbeta primers. Assay used: immunoSEQ multiplex PCR; TCRdb lists only in-frame clones, some missing. This sample lists approximately 37,000 clones; its ten largest clones have roughly 6.4%. Input material: PBMCs. These receptors were collected from a human donor in good health.

This rearrangement joins TRBV27 to TRBJ2-6, with D possibly TRBD1 on 6 matching bases. The germline CDR1 and CDR2 sequences are MNHEY and SMNVEV (reference sequence). V was clipped by 6 bases and J by 0 bases, with 18 bases between them. The CDR3 loop spans 18 amino acids. The CDR3 nucleotides read TGTGCCAGCAGCCTGACAGGCCCCAGGTACTCTGGGGCCAACGTCCTGACTTTC. This translates into CASSLTGPRYSGANVLTF.

The chain is built from TRBV7-3 and TRBJ1-1, with 8 bases matching TRBD1. CDR3 length: 14 amino acids. Trimming took 4 bases from V and 3 from J; bases not matched to a gene: 4. Germline V CDR1 and CDR2: SGHTA, FQGTGA. As DNA, the CDR3 is TGTGCCAGCAGCTCCGGACAGGGTCACACTGAAGCTTTCTTT. Protein product: CASSSGQGHTEAFF. Based on the CDR3 plus reference TRBV7-3 and TRBJ1-1, the full variable domain is GAGVSQTPSNKVTEKGKYVELRCDPISGHTALYWYRQSLGQGPEFLIYFQGTGAADDSGLPNDRFFAVRPEGSVSTLKIQRTERGDSAVYLCASSSGQGHTEAFFGQGTRLTVV.

The V call is TRBV5-6, the J call TRBJ1-2, with a weak D call TRBD1 (5 bases). Germline V lookup: CDR1 SGHDT, CDR2 YYEEEE. CDR3 length: 14 amino acids. V was cut by 0 bases and J by 6 bases, with 12 bases left in between. The CDR3 is CASSLGPGKDGYTF. The CDR3 DNA is TGTGCCAGCAGCTTGGGCCCAGGGAAGGATGGCTACACCTTC.

This chain joins TRBV29-1 and TRBJ1-2; unclear D gene. Germline values: CDR1 SQVTM, CDR2 ANQGSEA. The V gene lost 6 bases and the J gene lost 7 bases, with 9 bases spanning the gap. The CDR3 is 10 amino acids. This CDR3 is CSVDDFGYTF. CDR3 nucleotides: TGCAGCGTCGACGACTTTGGCTACACCTTC. Full variable domain (remainder filled in from reference TRBV29-1 and TRBJ1-2): SAVISQKPSRDICQRGTSLTIQCQVDSQVTMMFWYRQQPGQSLTLIATANQGSEATYESGFVIDKFPISRPNLTFSTLTVSNMSPEDSSIYLCSVDDFGYTFGSGTRLTVV.

This chain uses TRBV29-1 with TRBJ2-7, with 7 nucleotides matching TRBD1. Per the germline V gene, CDR1 is SQVTM and CDR2 is ANQGSEA. V was clipped by 7 bases and J by 5 bases; unmatched bases: 5. This CDR3 region has 11 residues. The chain's CDR3 is CSALGQDEQYF. CDR3 DNA: TGCAGCGCTCTCGGACAGGACGAGCAGTACTTC.

Turning to this clone: Other DNA sequences of this sample code for an identical CDR3. DNA of the CDR3: TGTGCCAGCAGCCAACGGGGGGGCAGGACCGATACGCAGTATTTT. The encoded protein is CASSQRGGRTDTQYF. The chain links TRBV6-5 to TRBJ2-3; 8 positions match TRBD2. V dropped 6 bases and J dropped 6; count of bases not matched to a gene: 11. CDR1 and CDR2 from the germline V gene are MNHEY and SVGAGI. The CDR3 consists of 15 residues.

Of note for this clone: Additional DNA sequences in this sample encode the identical CDR3. V and J are TRBV27 and TRBJ2-5, with a weak D call TRBD1 (5 bases). Looked up from germline, CDR1 is MNHEY and CDR2 is SMNVEV (reference sequence). V shed 6 bases and J shed 2 bases, with 10 bases lying between them. CDR3 size: 13 residues. This chain's CDR3 is CASRGHLQETQYF. DNA of the CDR3: TGTGCCAGCAGAGGACACTTACAAGAGACCCAGTACTTC.

The V and J genes are TRBV11-2 and TRBJ1-6; 9 bases agree with TRBD1. CDR1 and CDR2 (germline): SGHAT, FQNNGV. The V gene end was trimmed by 5 bases and the J gene end by 7 bases; junction bases not matched to a gene: 6. CDR3 length: 15 residues. CDR3 residues: CASSPAGTGNSPLHF. The CDR3 coding sequence is TGTGCCAGCAGCCCAGCTGGGACAGGGAATTCACCCCTCCACTTT. Complete variable domain (other parts from reference TRBV11-2 and TRBJ1-6): EAGVAQSPRYKIIEKRQSVAFWCNPISGHATLYWYQQILGQGPKLLIQFQNNGVVDDSQLPKDRFSAERLKGVDSTLKIQPAKLEDSAVYLCASSPAGTGNSPLHFGNGTRLTVT.

J is TRBJ1-4 and V is TRBV29-1; unclear D gene. Germline assignment: CDR1 SQVTM and CDR2 ANQGSEA. V gave up 6 bases and J gave up 12 bases, with 20 bases separating them. This CDR3 region has 13 residues. The CDR3 coding sequence is TGCAGCGTGTTGACCCGGGTGGCCCAAGAACTGTTTTTT. Amino acid sequence: CSVLTRVAQELFF.

The rearrangement joins TRBV9 to TRBJ2-2, with 7 bases identical to TRBD1. With V trimmed by 4 bases and J by 6 bases, 12 bases remained unmatched. The CDR3 is made up of 16 amino acids. CDR1 SGDLS and CDR2 YYNGEE come from the germline V gene. As DNA, the CDR3 is TGTGCCAGCAGCTTAGGACAGGCAGGGCGGGCCGGGGAGCTGTTTTTT. This gives the protein CASSLGQAGRAGELFF.

The V gene is TRBV6-1, the J gene TRBJ1-5; no clear D. This CDR3 has 15 amino acids. Germline CDR1 MNHNS, CDR2 SASEGT. V dropped 2 bases and J dropped 4 bases, with 12 bases sitting between them. The DNA of the CDR3 is TGTGCCAGCAGTGAATCGAGAAGCTTTAATCAGCCCCAGCATTTT. This translates into CASSESRSFNQPQHF.

The rearrangement uses TRBV6-6 and TRBJ2-1; D not certain. The V and J ends lost 4 bases and 2 bases respectively, with 9 bases between them. This CDR3 has 14 amino acids. Per the germline V gene, CDR1 is MNHNY and CDR2 is SVGAGI (reference sequence). The CDR3 DNA reads as TGTGCCAGCAGTTCACCGACAACCTACAATGAGCAGTTCTTC. Translating it yields CASSSPTTYNEQFF.

This chain connects TRBV29-1 to TRBJ1-1; TRBD1 aligns across 10 bases. The CDR3 consists of 12 residues. V dropped 4 bases and J dropped 4; count of bases not matched to a gene: 0. CDR1 SQVTM and CDR2 ANQGSEA come from the germline V gene. The CDR3, as DNA: TGCAGCGTTGGGACAGGGGGCACTGAAGCTTTCTTT. This translates into CSVGTGGTEAFF.

The chain is built from TRBV18 and TRBJ2-2; 12 nucleotides align to TRBD1. The CDR3 spans 16 residues. Trimming cost V 3 bases and J 6 bases; bases outside gene matches: 5. Looked up from germline, CDR1 is KGHSH and CDR2 is LQKENI. CDR3 in DNA: TGTGCCAGCTCACCTACCGGGACAGGGGGCGCCGGGGAGCTGTTTTTT. Protein product: CASSPTGTGGAGELFF. The full variable domain, its missing parts supplied by reference TRBV18 and TRBJ2-2, is NAGVMQNPRHLVRRRGQEARLRCSPMKGHSHVYWYRQLPEEGLKFMVYLQKENIIDESGMPKERFSAEFPKEGPSILRIQQVVRGDSAAYFCASSPTGTGGAGELFFGEGSRLTVL.

This chain uses TRBV28 with TRBJ1-6; perhaps TRBD1 as D (6 bases). Trimming left V 4 bases short and J 7 bases short, with 14 bases between. CDR1 is MDHEN, CDR2 SYDVKM, per germline. There are 15 residues in the CDR3. CDR3 region: CASSSTGNRNSPLHF. Written as DNA, the CDR3 is TGTGCCAGCAGTTCTACAGGGAATAGGAATTCACCCCTCCACTTT. The whole variable domain, filled in from reference TRBV28 and TRBJ1-6, reads DVKVTQSSRYLVKRTGEKVFLECVQDMDHENMFWYRQDPGLGLRLIYFSYDVKMKEKGDIPEGYSVSREKKERFSLILESASTNQTSMYLCASSSTGNRNSPLHFGNGTRLTVT.

The genes are TRBV30 and TRBJ2-3, with D hard to call. This CDR3 is built from 13 residues. The ends were cut back, 2 bases at V and 5 bases at J, with 11 bases in the middle. Germline lookup yields CDR1 GTSNPN and CDR2 SVGIG (reference sequence). CDR3 bases: TGTGCCTGGAGTCTATCTCGTCGAGATACGCAGTATTTT. Its protein product is CAWSLSRRDTQYF.

V gene TRBV6-1 combines with J gene TRBJ1-4; the match to TRBD1 covers 7 bases. After removal of 2 bases from V and 7 bases from J, the junction contained 22 bases not matched to a gene. This CDR3 spans 20 amino acids. From germline, CDR1 is MNHNS and CDR2 SASEGT. CDR3 sequence reads: CASSELVPGTVSLSGEKLFF. The CDR3 DNA sequence: TGTGCCAGCAGTGAATTGGTTCCCGGGACAGTAAGTCTCAGTGGTGAAAAACTGTTTTTT.